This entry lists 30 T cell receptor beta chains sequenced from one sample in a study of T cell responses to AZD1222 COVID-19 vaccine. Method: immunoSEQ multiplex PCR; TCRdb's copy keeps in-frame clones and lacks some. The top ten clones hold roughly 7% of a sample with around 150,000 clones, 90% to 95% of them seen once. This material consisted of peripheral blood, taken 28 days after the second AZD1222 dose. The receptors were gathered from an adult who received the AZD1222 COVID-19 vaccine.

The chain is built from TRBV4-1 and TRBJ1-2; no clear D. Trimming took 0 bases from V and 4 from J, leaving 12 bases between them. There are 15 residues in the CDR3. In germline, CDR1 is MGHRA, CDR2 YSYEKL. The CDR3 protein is CASSQDPSGGYGYTF. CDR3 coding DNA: TGCGCCAGCAGCCAAGATCCTTCCGGCGGCTATGGCTACACCTTC.

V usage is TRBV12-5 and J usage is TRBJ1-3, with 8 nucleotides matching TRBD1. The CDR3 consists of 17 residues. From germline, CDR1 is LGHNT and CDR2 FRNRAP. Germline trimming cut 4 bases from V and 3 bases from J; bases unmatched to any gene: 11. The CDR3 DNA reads TGTGCTAGTGGTTCGAAAGGACAGGGAGGTTTTGGAAACACCATATATTTT. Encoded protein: CASGSKGQGGFGNTIYF.

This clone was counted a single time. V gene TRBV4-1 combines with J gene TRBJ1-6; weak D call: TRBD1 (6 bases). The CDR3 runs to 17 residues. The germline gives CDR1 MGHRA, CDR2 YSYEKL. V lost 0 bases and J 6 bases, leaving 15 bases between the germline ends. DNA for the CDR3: TGCGCCAGCAGCCAAGAAGACATCAGGGGCGGTAATTCACCCCTCCACTTT. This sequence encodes CASSQEDIRGGNSPLHF.

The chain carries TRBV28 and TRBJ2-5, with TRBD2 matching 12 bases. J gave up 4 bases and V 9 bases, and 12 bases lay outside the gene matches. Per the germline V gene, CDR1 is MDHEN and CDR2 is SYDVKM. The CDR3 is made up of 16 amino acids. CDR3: CASMTSGGVPPETQYF. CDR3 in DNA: TGTGCCAGTATGACTAGCGGGGGAGTCCCCCCAGAGACCCAGTACTTC.

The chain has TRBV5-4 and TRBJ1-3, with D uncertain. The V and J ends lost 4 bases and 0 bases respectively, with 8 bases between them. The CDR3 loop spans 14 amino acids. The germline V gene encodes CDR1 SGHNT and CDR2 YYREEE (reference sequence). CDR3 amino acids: CASSLLGSGNTIYF. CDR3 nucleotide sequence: TGTGCCAGCAGCCTCCTAGGCTCTGGAAACACCATATATTTT. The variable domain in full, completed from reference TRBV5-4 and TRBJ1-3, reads ETGVTQSPTHLIKTRGQQVTLRCSSQSGHNTVSWYQQALGQGPQFIFQYYREEENGRGNFPPRFSGLQFPNYSSELNVNALELDDSALYLCASSLLGSGNTIYFGEGSWLTVV.

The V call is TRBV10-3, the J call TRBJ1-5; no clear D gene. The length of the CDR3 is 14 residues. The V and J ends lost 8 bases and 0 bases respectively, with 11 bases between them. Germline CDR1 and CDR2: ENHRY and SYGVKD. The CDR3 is CAISPWLSNQPQHF. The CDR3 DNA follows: TGTGCCATCTCGCCGTGGCTTAGCAATCAGCCCCAGCATTTT.

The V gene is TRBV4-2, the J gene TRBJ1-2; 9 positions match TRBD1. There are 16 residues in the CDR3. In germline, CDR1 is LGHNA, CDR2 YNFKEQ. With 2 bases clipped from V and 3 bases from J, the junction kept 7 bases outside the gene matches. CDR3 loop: CASSQFGTGLDYGYTF. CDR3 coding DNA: TGTGCCAGCAGCCAATTCGGGACAGGGCTCGACTATGGCTACACCTTC.

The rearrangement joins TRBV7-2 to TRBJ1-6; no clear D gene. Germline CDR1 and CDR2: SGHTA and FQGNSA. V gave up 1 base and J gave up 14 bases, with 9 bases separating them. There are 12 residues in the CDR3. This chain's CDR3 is CASSLVGGSLHF. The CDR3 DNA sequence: TGTGCCAGCAGCTTAGTGGGCGGGTCCCTCCACTTT.

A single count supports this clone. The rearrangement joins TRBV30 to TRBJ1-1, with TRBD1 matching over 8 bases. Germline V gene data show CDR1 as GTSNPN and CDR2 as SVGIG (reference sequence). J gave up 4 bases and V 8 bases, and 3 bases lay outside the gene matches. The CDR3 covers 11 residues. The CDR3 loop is CARDRITEAFF. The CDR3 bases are TGTGCCCGGGACAGGATCACTGAAGCTTTCTTT.

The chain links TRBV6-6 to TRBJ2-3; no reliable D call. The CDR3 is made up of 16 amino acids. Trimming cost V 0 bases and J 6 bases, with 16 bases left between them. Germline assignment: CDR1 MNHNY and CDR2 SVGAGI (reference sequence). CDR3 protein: CASSYSPHLPPDTQYF. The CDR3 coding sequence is TGTGCCAGCAGTTACTCCCCCCATCTTCCTCCGGATACGCAGTATTTT.

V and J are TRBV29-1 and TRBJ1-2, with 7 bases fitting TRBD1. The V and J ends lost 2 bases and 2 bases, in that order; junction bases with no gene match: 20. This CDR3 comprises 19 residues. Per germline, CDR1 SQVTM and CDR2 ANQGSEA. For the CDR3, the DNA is TGCAGCGTTGAATTCTTAGGGCGTTTCGTTGGCAGGGGGAACTATGGCTACACCTTC. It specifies CSVEFLGRFVGRGNYGYTF.

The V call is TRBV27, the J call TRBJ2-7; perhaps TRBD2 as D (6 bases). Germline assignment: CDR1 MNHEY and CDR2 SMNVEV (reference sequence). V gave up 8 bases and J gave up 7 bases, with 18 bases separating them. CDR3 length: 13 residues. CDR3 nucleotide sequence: TGTGCCAGCGGAAGCGGGCCCCCTTGGGAGCAGTACTTC. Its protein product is CASGSGPPWEQYF.

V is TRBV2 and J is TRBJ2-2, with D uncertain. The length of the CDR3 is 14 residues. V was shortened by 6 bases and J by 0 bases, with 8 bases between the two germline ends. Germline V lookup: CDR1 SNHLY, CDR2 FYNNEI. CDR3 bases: TGTGCCAGCAGGTCGACTGCGAACACCGGGGAGCTGTTTTTT. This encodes CASRSTANTGELFF.

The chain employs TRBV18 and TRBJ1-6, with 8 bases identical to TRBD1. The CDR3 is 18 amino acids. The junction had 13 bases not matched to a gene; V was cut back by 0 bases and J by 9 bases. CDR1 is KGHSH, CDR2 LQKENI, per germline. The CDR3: CASSPPPSGGALGSPLHF. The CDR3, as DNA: TGTGCCAGCTCACCACCCCCTTCAGGGGGCGCGCTAGGTTCACCCCTCCACTTT.

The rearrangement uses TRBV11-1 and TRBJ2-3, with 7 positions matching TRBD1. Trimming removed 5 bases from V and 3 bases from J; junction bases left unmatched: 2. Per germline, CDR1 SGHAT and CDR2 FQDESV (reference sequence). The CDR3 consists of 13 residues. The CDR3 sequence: CASSKQGTDTQYF. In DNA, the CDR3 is TGTGCCAGCAGCAAACAGGGGACAGATACGCAGTATTTT.

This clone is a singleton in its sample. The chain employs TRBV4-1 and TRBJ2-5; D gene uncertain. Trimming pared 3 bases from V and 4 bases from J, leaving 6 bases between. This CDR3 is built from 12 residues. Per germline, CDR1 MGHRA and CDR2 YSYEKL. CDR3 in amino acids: CASSHMGETQYF. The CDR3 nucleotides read TGCGCCAGCAGCCACATGGGAGAGACCCAGTACTTC.

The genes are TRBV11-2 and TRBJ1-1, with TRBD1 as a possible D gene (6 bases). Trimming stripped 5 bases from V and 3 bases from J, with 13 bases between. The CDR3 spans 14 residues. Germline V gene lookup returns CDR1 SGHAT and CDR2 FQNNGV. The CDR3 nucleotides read TGTGCCAGCAGCCTGACAGGAGGGGACACTGAAGCTTTCTTT. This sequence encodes CASSLTGGDTEAFF.

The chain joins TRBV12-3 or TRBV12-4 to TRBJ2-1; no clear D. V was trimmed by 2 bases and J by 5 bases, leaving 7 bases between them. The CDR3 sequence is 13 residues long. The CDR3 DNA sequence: TGTGCCAGCAGTTTAATCGCGGACAATGAGCAGTTCTTC. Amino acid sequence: CASSLIADNEQFF.

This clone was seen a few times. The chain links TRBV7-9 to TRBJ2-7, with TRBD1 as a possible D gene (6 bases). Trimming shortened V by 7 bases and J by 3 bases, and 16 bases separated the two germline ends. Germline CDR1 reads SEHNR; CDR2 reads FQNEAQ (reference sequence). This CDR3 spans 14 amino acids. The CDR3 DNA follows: TGTGCCAGCACCCCCCGGGACACATTCTACGAGCAGTACTTC. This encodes CASTPRDTFYEQYF.

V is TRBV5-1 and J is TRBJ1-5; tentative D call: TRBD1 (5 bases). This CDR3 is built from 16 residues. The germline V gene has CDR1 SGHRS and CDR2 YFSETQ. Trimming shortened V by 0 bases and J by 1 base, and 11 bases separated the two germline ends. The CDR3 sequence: CASSLEGQGSNQPQHF. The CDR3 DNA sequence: TGCGCCAGCAGCTTGGAAGGGCAGGGAAGCAATCAGCCCCAGCATTTT.

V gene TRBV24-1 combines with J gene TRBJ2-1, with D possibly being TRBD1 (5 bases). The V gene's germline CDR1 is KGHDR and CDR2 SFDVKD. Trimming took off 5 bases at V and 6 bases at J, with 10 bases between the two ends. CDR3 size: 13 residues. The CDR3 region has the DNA TGTGCCACCAGTGCAGGGTTTAGCAATGAGCAGTTCTTC. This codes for CATSAGFSNEQFF.

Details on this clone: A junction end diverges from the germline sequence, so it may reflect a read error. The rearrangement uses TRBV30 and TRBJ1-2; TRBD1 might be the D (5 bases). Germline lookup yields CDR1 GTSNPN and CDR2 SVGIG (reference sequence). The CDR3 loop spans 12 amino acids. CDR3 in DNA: TGTGCCTGGAGTGTGGGACCCCCGTACGCCGCCTTC. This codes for CAWSVGPPYAAF.

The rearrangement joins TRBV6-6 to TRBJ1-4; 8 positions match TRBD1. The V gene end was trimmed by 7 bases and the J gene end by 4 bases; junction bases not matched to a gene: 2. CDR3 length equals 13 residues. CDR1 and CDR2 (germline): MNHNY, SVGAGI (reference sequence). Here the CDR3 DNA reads TGTGCCAGCAACACAGGGGGTAATGAAAAACTGTTTTTT. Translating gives CASNTGGNEKLFF.

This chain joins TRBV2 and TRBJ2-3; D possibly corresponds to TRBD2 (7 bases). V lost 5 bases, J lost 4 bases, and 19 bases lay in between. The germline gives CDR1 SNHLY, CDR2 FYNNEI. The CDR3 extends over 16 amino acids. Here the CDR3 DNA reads TGTGCCAGCAGTTACCTTTTAGGGGGGGGCGCAGATACGCAGTATTTT. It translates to CASSYLLGGGADTQYF.

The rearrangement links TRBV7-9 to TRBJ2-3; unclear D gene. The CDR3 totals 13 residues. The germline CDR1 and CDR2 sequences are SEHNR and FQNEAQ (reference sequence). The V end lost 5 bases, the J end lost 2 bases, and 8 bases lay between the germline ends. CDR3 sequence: CASSVHLTDTQYF. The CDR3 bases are TGTGCCAGCAGCGTACACCTCACAGATACGCAGTATTTT. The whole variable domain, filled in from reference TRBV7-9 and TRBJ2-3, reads DTGVSQNPRHKITKRGQNVTFRCDPISEHNRLYWYRQTLGQGPEFLTYFQNEAQLEKSRLLSDRFSAERPKGSFSTLEIQRTEQGDSAMYLCASSVHLTDTQYFGPGTRLTVL.

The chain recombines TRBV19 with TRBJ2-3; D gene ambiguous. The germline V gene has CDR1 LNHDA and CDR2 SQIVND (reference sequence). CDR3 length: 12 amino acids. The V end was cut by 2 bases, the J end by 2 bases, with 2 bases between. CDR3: CASSISTDTQYF. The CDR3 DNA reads TGTGCCAGTAGTATATCCACAGATACGCAGTATTTT. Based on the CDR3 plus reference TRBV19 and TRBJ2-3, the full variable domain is DGGITQSPKYLFRKEGQNVTLSCEQNLNHDAMYWYRQDPGQGLRLIYYSQIVNDFQKGDIAEGYSVSREKKESFPLTVTSAQKNPTAFYLCASSISTDTQYFGPGTRLTVL.

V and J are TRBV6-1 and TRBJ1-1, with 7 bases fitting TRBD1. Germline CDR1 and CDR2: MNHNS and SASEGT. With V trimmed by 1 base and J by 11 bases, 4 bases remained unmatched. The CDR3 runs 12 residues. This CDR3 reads CASSEVGTVAFF. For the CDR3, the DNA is TGTGCCAGCAGTGAAGTGGGGACAGTTGCTTTCTTT.

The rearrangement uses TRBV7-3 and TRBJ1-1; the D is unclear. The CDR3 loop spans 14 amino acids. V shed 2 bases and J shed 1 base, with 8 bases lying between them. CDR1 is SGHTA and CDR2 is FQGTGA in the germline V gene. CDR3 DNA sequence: TGTGCCAGCAGCTTAGTTCCGACGAACACTGAAGCTTTCTTT. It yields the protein CASSLVPTNTEAFF.

The CDR3 DNA reads as TGTGCCAGTAGTATAGGGTCGAGGGGAAGCGGGGAGCTGTTTTTT. As protein: CASSIGSRGSGELFF. The rearrangement links TRBV19 to TRBJ2-2; TRBD1 or TRBD2 may be the D gene (5 bases each). Trimming cost V 1 base and J 7 bases, with 13 bases left between them. The CDR3 has 15 amino acids. Germline CDR1 reads LNHDA; CDR2 reads SQIVND (reference sequence).

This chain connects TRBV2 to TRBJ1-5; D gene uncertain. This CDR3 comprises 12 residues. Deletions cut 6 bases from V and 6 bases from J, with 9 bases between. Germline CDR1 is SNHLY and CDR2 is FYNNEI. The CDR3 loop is CASSAGLQPQHF. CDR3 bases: TGTGCCAGCAGCGCCGGTCTTCAGCCCCAGCATTTT.